These T cell receptor beta chains were read from a single sample in a study of shared clonotypes between healthy human individuals. Profiling relied on immunoSEQ multiplex PCR, and the TCRdb table lists in-frame clones only, not all of them. The repertoire consists of under 2,500,000 clones, with approximately 95% occurring once and the leading ten covering around 0.13%. Sequencing was performed on naive CD4+ T cells sorted from blood. The source of these receptors is a young man in good health. CDR3s include the opening cysteine and the closing phenylalanine or tryptophan.

cdr3_length,j_call,v_call,cdr3_aa
15,TRBJ1-1,TRBV5-1,CASVSGHTANTEAFF
17,TRBJ2-3,TRBV4-1,CASSQVWRGGSTDTQYF
13,TRBJ2-7,TRBV4-1,CASSPWTSYEQYF
13,TRBJ2-3,TRBV4-1,CASRADGTDTQYF
13,TRBJ1-4,TRBV7-9,CASSPRSNEKLFF
13,TRBJ2-2,TRBV2,CAGQGAGPGELFF
13,TRBJ2-3,TRBV11-2,CASSLAGTDTQYF
14,TRBJ2-7,TRBV10-3,CAISSSSGSYEQYF
18,TRBJ2-3,TRBV27,CASSLFGFGGSFSDTQYF
15,TRBJ2-1,TRBV5-4,CASSSRGSGYNEQFF
15,TRBJ1-6,TRBV7-2,CASSPQGPGNSPLHF
14,TRBJ1-1,TRBV5-1,CASSSTGGGTEAFF
14,TRBJ1-4,TRBV29-1,CSVLNRGTNEKLFF
15,TRBJ2-5,TRBV27,CASRKLAGGIETQYF
16,TRBJ2-3,TRBV5-6,CASSIRGGAVTDTQYF
13,TRBJ2-2,TRBV2,CASRKQGLGELFF
11,TRBJ2-6,TRBV21-1,CASSVWSLLTF
14,TRBJ2-7,TRBV18,CASSPTTGSYEQYF
13,TRBJ1-1,TRBV30,CAWGSEANTEAFF
13,TRBJ1-1,TRBV30,CASRDRGYTEAFF
13,TRBJ1-1,TRBV5-1,CASSLSGYTEAFF
13,TRBJ1-2,TRBV7-9,CASSLPTGFGYTF
16,TRBJ2-7,TRBV7-2,CASSLVAASGPYEQYF
11,TRBJ2-7,TRBV27,CASSRQWEQYF
12,TRBJ2-7,TRBV11-3,CASSLGKNEQYF
12,TRBJ1-3,TRBV10-3,CAISTGGNTIYF
13,TRBJ1-5,TRBV27,CASSSRGPQPQHF
12,TRBJ1-3,TRBV2,CASSESGNTIYF
16,TRBJ2-6,TRBV7-2,CASSRSGGTGANVLTF
13,TRBJ2-7,TRBV18,CASSPLTGAEQYF
19,TRBJ2-1,TRBV21-1,CASSLGLAGPPPPAREQFF
16,TRBJ1-4,TRBV5-6,CASSFFSTATNEKLFF
18,TRBJ1-3,TRBV4-1,CASSQDRLGRDTGNTIYF
20,TRBJ2-6,TRBV30,CAWSLRGWARGPPGANVLTF
14,TRBJ2-7,TRBV10-2,CASSGAGGIYEQYF